The clone carrying this TCR beta chain was observed at least ten times. CDR1 and CDR2 from the germline V gene are LGHDT and YNNKEL (reference sequence). Trimming removed 3 bases from V and 0 bases from J; junction bases left unmatched: 8. The CDR3 runs to 17 residues. As to time point: pre-sensitization, week 0. The treatment is: therapeutic diphenylcyclopropenone sensitization with weekly scalp DPC. The starting material, unfractionated whole blood, was used for total RNA extraction. This sample stems from a study of human T cells and chemical hapten exposure. Each cDNA molecule in the library carried unique molecular identifiers. TCRdb re-called the RACE reads with MiXCR, one entry per CDR3 protein. The table shows 300,000 to 450,000 distinct CDR3 sequences, with less than 6.5% occurring only once.

The sequencing used whole blood, collected in connection with sensitization to the hapten diphenylcyclopropenone (DPC). The chain links TRBV3-1 to TRBJ2-1; 7 bases are shared with TRBD2. The TCR sequence derives from a woman aged 45-65 years with alopecia areata. Some clones in this sample may be carry-over from other donors' samples. CDR3 protein: CASSHRLAPSSYNEQFF. CDR3 coding DNA: TGTGCCAGCAGCCACCGACTAGCCCCAAGCTCCTACAATGAGCAGTTCTTC.